This T cell receptor (beta chain) was obtained from a study of blood T cells in healthy people across ages. Across the study: For every two T cells, template switching captured about one barcoded beta molecule. Study-wide results and limits: The long-lived group displayed more naive CD4+ cells, plus higher diversity, than the aged donors did.

V dropped 5 bases and J dropped 7 bases, with 21 bases sitting between them. CDR1 and CDR2 (germline): SGHTA, FQGNSA. This CDR3 has 15 amino acids. Combining a sample-barcoded 5' primer with a J-beta primer mix, a second PCR ran for roughly 7 to 12 cycles. TCRdb reanalysed the 5' RACE reads using MiXCR and keeps one entry per CDR3 protein. The sample consists of about 1.8 million distinct CDR3 sequences, around 50% of them appearing once. In regard to this clonotype: Its antigen is unidentified.

This TCR was recovered from a woman in her 40s in good health. Sample: blood. V gene TRBV7-2 combines with J gene TRBJ2-7, with D maybe TRBD2 (6 bases). CDR3 sequence reads: CASSPLDSGGNEQYF. CDR3 in DNA: TGTGCCAGCAGCCCCCTCGACAGCGGAGGGAATGAGCAGTACTTC.